The 12 T cell receptor beta chains reported below all come from one sample, sequenced in a study of cytotoxic CD8 clonotypes in ibrutinib-treated CLL. The repertoire was sequenced with immunoSEQ multiplex PCR; TCRdb's copy has only in-frame clones and lacks some. The data contain some 200,000 clones, around 70% of them singletons. The sample was PBMCs, taken after 24 months of ibrutinib treatment. These receptors all come from a human donor with chronic lymphocytic leukemia.

The V gene is TRBV5-4, the J gene TRBJ2-5; D is possibly TRBD1 or TRBD2 (5 bases each). The CDR3 consists of 14 residues. The germline gives CDR1 SGHNT, CDR2 YYREEE (reference sequence). With 2 bases removed from V and 3 bases from J, the gap between germline ends came to 11 bases. The CDR3 protein is CASSFGTQEETQYF. Here the CDR3 DNA reads TGTGCCAGCAGCTTCGGGACGCAAGAAGAGACCCAGTACTTC.

V and J are TRBV15 and TRBJ2-5; a weak D match, TRBD1 (7 bases). Per germline, CDR1 LNHNV and CDR2 YYDKDF (reference sequence). The V end lost 5 bases, the J end lost 9 bases, and 16 bases lay between the germline ends. The CDR3 has 13 residues. The CDR3 region is CATSHPGGTSQYF. Written as DNA, the CDR3 is TGTGCCACCAGCCACCCAGGGGGGACGTCCCAGTACTTC.

The chain carries TRBV5-1 and TRBJ2-1; D ambiguous. V shed 0 bases and J shed 4 bases, with 11 bases lying between them. The CDR3 sequence is 15 residues long. Looked up from germline, CDR1 is SGHRS and CDR2 is YFSETQ. CDR3 loop: CASSLDGGWYNEQFF. CDR3 DNA sequence: TGCGCCAGCAGCTTGGATGGCGGATGGTACAATGAGCAGTTCTTC.

The chain uses TRBV19 and TRBJ2-7; a weak D match, TRBD1 (6 bases). This CDR3 spans 14 amino acids. Germline V gene lookup returns CDR1 LNHDA and CDR2 SQIVND (reference sequence). The V gene lost 3 bases and the J gene lost 2 bases, with 11 bases spanning the gap. CDR3 nucleotides: TGTGCCAGTAGTATCCGGGACACAGCCTACGAGCAGTACTTC. Translation: CASSIRDTAYEQYF.

This clone was seen only a few times. This rearrangement joins TRBV6-1 to TRBJ1-4; D is unresolved. The CDR3 sequence is 14 residues long. Germline V CDR1 and CDR2: MNHNS, SASEGT. Trimming left V 7 bases short and J 8 bases short, with 17 bases between. The CDR3 is CASIYSDGSEKLFF. The CDR3 nucleotides read TGTGCCAGCATATATTCAGATGGGAGCGAAAAACTGTTTTTT.

The rearrangement links TRBV5-1 to TRBJ2-1, with 13 bases aligning to TRBD2. Germline V CDR1 and CDR2: SGHRS, YFSETQ. CDR3 size: 14 residues. After removal of 4 bases from V and 6 bases from J, the junction contained 1 base not matched to a gene. CDR3 sequence (DNA): TGCGCCAGCAGCGGGACTAGCGGGATCAATGAGCAGTTCTTC. Its translation: CASSGTSGINEQFF.

V is TRBV11-3 and J is TRBJ1-1; D is ambiguous. The CDR3 loop spans 15 amino acids. CDR1 is SGHNT and CDR2 is YENEEA in the germline V gene. V was clipped by 1 base and J by 0 bases, with 9 bases between them. In nucleotides, the CDR3 is TGTGCCAGCAGCTTAGTTGGCCGGGTGAACACTGAAGCTTTCTTT. It encodes CASSLVGRVNTEAFF.

The chain is built from TRBV19 and TRBJ1-1; unclear D gene. Germline V lookup: CDR1 LNHDA, CDR2 SQIVND (reference sequence). CDR3 size: 14 residues. Trimming took off 5 bases at V and 1 base at J, with 11 bases between the two ends. CDR3 bases: TGTGCCAGTAGTGCCGGACGGCAGAACACTGAAGCTTTCTTT. Its protein is CASSAGRQNTEAFF.

The chain joins TRBV15 to TRBJ2-7, with 9 nucleotides matching TRBD1. CDR1 is LNHNV, CDR2 YYDKDF, per germline (reference sequence). The junction had 7 bases not matched to a gene; V was cut back by 1 base and J by 3 bases. The length of the CDR3 is 16 residues. The CDR3 region is CATSRARDRVNYEQYF. CDR3 DNA sequence: TGTGCCACCAGCAGAGCCCGGGACAGGGTAAACTACGAGCAGTACTTC.

The chain uses TRBV18 and TRBJ2-7; D is possibly TRBD1 (5 bases). V gave up 3 bases and J gave up 3 bases, with 12 bases separating them. This CDR3 is built from 14 residues. Germline V gives CDR1 KGHSH, CDR2 LQKENI. In nucleotides, the CDR3 is TGTGCCAGCTCACCGCCGACAGTCAACTACGAGCAGTACTTC. This translates into CASSPPTVNYEQYF. Based on the CDR3 plus reference TRBV18 and TRBJ2-7, the full variable domain is NAGVMQNPRHLVRRRGQEARLRCSPMKGHSHVYWYRQLPEEGLKFMVYLQKENIIDESGMPKERFSAEFPKEGPSILRIQQVVRGDSAAYFCASSPPTVNYEQYFGPGTRLTVT.

This clone was seen a few times. The rearrangement links TRBV6-5 to TRBJ1-3; D remains unclear. V was pared by 7 bases and J by 6 bases, with 10 bases between. The length of the CDR3 is 12 residues. CDR1 MNHEY and CDR2 SVGAGI come from the germline V gene. CDR3 loop: CASTNPANTIYF. The CDR3 DNA is TGTGCCAGCACTAACCCGGCAAACACCATATATTTT.

The chain links TRBV10-3 to TRBJ2-7, with TRBD2 identical over 8 bases. CDR3 length: 13 amino acids. CDR1 is ENHRY, CDR2 SYGVKD, per germline. V gave up 9 bases and J gave up 6 bases; unmatched junction bases: 10. The CDR3: CAIASGTRSEQYF. For the CDR3, the DNA is TGTGCCATAGCCTCCGGGACTAGAAGCGAGCAGTACTTC.